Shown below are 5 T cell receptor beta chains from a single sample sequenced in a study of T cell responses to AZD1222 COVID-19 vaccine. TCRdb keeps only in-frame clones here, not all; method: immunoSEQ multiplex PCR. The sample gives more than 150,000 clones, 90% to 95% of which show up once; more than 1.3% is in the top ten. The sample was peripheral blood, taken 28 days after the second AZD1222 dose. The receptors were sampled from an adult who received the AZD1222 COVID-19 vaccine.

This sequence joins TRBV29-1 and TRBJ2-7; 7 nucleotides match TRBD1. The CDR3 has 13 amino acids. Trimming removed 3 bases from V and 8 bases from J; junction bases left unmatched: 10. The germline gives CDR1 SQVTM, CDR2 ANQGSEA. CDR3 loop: CSVDTGVERKQYF. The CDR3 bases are TGCAGCGTTGACACAGGGGTTGAGCGGAAGCAGTACTTC.

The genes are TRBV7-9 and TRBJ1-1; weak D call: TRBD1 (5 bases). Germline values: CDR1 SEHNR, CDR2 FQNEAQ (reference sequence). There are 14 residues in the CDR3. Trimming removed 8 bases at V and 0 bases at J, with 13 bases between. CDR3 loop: CASLSGNMNTEAFF. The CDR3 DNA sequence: TGTGCCAGCCTTTCAGGGAACATGAACACTGAAGCTTTCTTT.

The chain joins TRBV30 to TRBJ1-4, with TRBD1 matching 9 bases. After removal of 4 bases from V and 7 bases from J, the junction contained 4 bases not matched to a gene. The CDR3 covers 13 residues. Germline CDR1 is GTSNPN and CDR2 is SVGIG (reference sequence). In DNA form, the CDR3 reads TGTGCCTGGAACAGGGGGCGCAGTGAAAAACTGTTTTTT. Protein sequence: CAWNRGRSEKLFF.

CDR3 sequence (DNA): TGCAGCGTGGTCCCCTATGGGAGCGGCACCGGGGAGCTGTTTTTT. This codes for CSVVPYGSGTGELFF. The chain combines TRBV29-1 with TRBJ2-2; D is perhaps TRBD2 (5 bases). Deletions cut 6 bases from V and 4 bases from J, with 18 bases between. Germline V gives CDR1 SQVTM, CDR2 ANQGSEA. The CDR3 sequence is 15 residues long.

As DNA, the CDR3 is TGTGCCAGCAGCTTGGCCCGTATGGGGGCACGGAGCGAGCAGTACTTC. Translation gives CASSLARMGARSEQYF. The chain recombines TRBV7-6 with TRBJ2-7; D is possibly TRBD1 (6 bases). This CDR3 is 16 amino acids long. CDR1 SGHVS and CDR2 FNYEAQ come from the germline V gene. Deletions cut 3 bases from V and 6 bases from J, with 21 bases between.